These T cell receptor beta chains were read from a single sample in a study of OX40 agonist ivuxolimab in advanced cancers. Clones were sequenced by immunoSEQ multiplex PCR, and TCRdb holds only the in-frame ones, with some missing. The sample records 90,000 to 130,000 clones, 85% to 95% being singletons. The sample was CD4+ or CD8+ T cells sorted from blood, taken in a trial of the OX40 agonist ivuxolimab. The receptors come from an adult with an advanced solid tumor such as melanoma, head and neck, liver or kidney cancer. Each CDR3 is given with its conserved first and last residue. A D gene is named only where the DNA matches it firmly. Not all rows give a size; the values are once, few, many and, for expanded clones, a class.

TRBV10-3	.	12	TRBD2	TRBJ2-5	TGTGCCGTAGGCGGGAGCCAAGAGACCCAGTACTTC	CAVGGSQETQYF
TRBV2	.	15	TRBD1	TRBJ2-5	TGTGCCAGCAGAGCCCGGACAGGCCCTCGTGGGACCCAGTACTTC	CASRARTGPRGTQYF
TRBV5-1	.	15	TRBD1	TRBJ2-2	TGCGCCAGCAGCCCAGGGACAGCGAACACCGGGGAGCTGTTTTTT	CASSPGTANTGELFF
TRBV27	.	14	.	TRBJ2-2	TGTGCCACCAAGAGCGGATCGAACACCGGGGAGCTGTTTTTT	CATKSGSNTGELFF
TRBV21-1	.	17	.	TRBJ2-7	TGTGCCAGCAGTTACTCAACCCCTAGCGGGGCCCCCTACGAGCAGTACTTC	CASSYSTPSGAPYEQYF
TRBV9	.	13	.	TRBJ2-2	TGTGCCAGCAGCCTCCTTAGCACCGGGGAGCTGTTTTTT	CASSLLSTGELFF
TRBV19	.	13	.	TRBJ2-7	TGTGCCAGTATGGGCGCCCTCTCCTACGAGCAGTACTTC	CASMGALSYEQYF
TRBV7-9	few	13	.	TRBJ1-2	TGTGCCAGCAGCTTGACAGATAACTATGGCTACACCTTC	CASSLTDNYGYTF
TRBV18	.	13	.	TRBJ2-5	TGTGCCAGCTCACCACCAGAACAAGAGACCCAGTACTTC	CASSPPEQETQYF
TRBV7-8	.	13	.	TRBJ1-1	TGTGCCAGCAGCAGTACACTGAACACTGAAGCTTTCTTT	CASSSTLNTEAFF
TRBV27	.	17	.	TRBJ2-6	TGTGCCAGCACCAAATGGGGGCTGGTCTCTGGGGCCAACGTCCTGACTTTC	CASTKWGLVSGANVLTF
TRBV11-3	.	13	.	TRBJ2-4	TGTGCCAGCAGCTTAGGAGTAGAAAACATTCAGTACTTC	CASSLGVENIQYF
TRBV18	.	14	TRBD1	TRBJ2-1	TGTGCCAGCTCACCCCCAACAGGGGCGAATGAGCAGTTCTTC	CASSPPTGANEQFF
TRBV10-3	.	13	TRBD1	TRBJ1-2	TGTGCCATCGAGAGAGGGGGCGACTATGGCTACACCTTC	CAIERGGDYGYTF
TRBV29-1	.	12	.	TRBJ1-1	TGCAGCGTCGGTAAGACGAACACTGAAGCTTTCTTT	CSVGKTNTEAFF
TRBV5-8	.	18	TRBD1	TRBJ2-1	TGTGCCAGCAGCTTGGCCGGCTCGACAGGGGCCTCCTACAATGAGCAGTTCTTC	CASSLAGSTGASYNEQFF
TRBV19	.	14	TRBD2	TRBJ2-1	TGTGCCAGTAGTGGGCTAGCGGGAGTCTCTGAGCAGTTCTTC	CASSGLAGVSEQFF
TRBV30	.	16	.	TRBJ1-2	TGTGCCTGGAGTGTCTTTACCCGGGGCTCTAACTATGGCTACACCTTC	CAWSVFTRGSNYGYTF
TRBV9	.	19	.	TRBJ1-2	TGTGCCAGCAGCGTAGGGATGGGGTTCTCGCTAAGGGAGGACTATGGCTACACCTTC	CASSVGMGFSLREDYGYTF
TRBV7-2	.	18	TRBD2	TRBJ2-4	TGTGCCAGCAGCTCTAGCAGGACTAGCGGGGGGGCTTGGAACATTCAGTACTTC	CASSSSRTSGGAWNIQYF
TRBV5-1	.	15	TRBD1	TRBJ2-5	TGCGCCAGCAGCGTGTCGGGACAGCTGCAAGAGACCCAGTACTTC	CASSVSGQLQETQYF
TRBV5-6	.	16	.	TRBJ1-3	TGTGCCAGCAGCTTATTCCAGGGCGTCTCTGGAAACACCATATATTTT	CASSLFQGVSGNTIYF
TRBV30	.	13	.	TRBJ2-2	TGTGCCTGGAGTCGACTCGACAACGGGGAGCTGTTTTTT	CAWSRLDNGELFF
TRBV6-5	.	14	.	TRBJ2-1	TGTGCCAGCAGTTACGGTCGCAATTACAATGAGCAGTTCTTC	CASSYGRNYNEQFF
TRBV10-3	few	14	.	TRBJ2-2	TGTGCCATCAGTGGCGGGATTGGTACCGGGGAGCTGTTTTTT	CAISGGIGTGELFF
TRBV21-1	.	15	.	TRBJ2-7	.	CASSKVAGGSYEQYF
TRBV11-2	.	12	.	TRBJ2-7	TGTGCCAGCAGCTTAGAAGACACTGAGCAGTACTTC	CASSLEDTEQYF
TRBV5-4	.	14	.	TRBJ2-5	TGTGCCAGCAGCTTGGACAGTTACCAAGAGACCCAGTACTTC	CASSLDSYQETQYF
TRBV19	.	15	.	TRBJ2-1	TGTGCCAGTAGTGGTCGGGGGCGATCGGACAATGAGCAGTTCTTC	CASSGRGRSDNEQFF
TRBV5-6	.	11	.	TRBJ1-2	TGTGCCAGCAGCTCGAACTATGGCTACACCTTC	CASSSNYGYTF